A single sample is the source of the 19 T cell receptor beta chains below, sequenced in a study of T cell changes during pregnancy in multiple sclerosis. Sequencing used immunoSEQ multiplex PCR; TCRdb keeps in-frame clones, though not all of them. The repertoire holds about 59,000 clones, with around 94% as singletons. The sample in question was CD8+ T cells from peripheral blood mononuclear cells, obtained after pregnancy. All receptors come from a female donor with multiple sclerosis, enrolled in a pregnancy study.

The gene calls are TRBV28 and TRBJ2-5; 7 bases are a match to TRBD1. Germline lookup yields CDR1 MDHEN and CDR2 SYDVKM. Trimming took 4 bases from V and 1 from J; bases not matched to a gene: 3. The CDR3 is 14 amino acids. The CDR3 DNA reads TGTGCCAGCAGTTCCCGGGACAGCCAAGAGACCCAGTACTTC. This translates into CASSSRDSQETQYF.

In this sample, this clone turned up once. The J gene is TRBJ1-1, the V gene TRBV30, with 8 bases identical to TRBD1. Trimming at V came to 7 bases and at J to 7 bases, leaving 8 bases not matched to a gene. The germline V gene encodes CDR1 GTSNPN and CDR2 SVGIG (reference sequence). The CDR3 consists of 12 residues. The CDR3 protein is CASDRAQDEAFF. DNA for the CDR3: TGTGCCTCGGACAGGGCCCAGGATGAAGCTTTCTTT.

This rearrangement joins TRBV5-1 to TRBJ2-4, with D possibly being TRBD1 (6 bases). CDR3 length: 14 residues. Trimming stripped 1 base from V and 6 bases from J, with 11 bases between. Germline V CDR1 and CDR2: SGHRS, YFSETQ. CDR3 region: CASSLPGHPNIQYF. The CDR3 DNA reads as TGCGCCAGCAGCTTGCCGGGACACCCAAACATTCAGTACTTC.

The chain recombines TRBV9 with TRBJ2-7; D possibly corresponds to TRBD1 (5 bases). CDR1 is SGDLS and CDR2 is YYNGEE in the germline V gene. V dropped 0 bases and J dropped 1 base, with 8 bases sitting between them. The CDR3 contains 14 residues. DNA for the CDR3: TGTGCCAGCAGCGTAGCTACAGGTTCCTACGAGCAGTACTTC. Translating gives CASSVATGSYEQYF. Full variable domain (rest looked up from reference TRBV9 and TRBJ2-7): DSGVTQTPKHLITATGQRVTLRCSPRSGDLSVYWYQQSLDQGLQFLIQYYNGEERAKGNILERFSAQQFPDLHSELNLSSLELGDSALYFCASSVATGSYEQYFGPGTRLTVT.

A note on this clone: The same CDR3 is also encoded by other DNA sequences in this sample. In DNA, the CDR3 is TGTGCCAGCAGCTTACTAGCGGGAGTTGGAGATACGCAGTATTTT. This sequence encodes CASSLLAGVGDTQYF. The rearrangement joins TRBV7-6 to TRBJ2-3, with 10 positions matching TRBD2. Germline-derived CDR1 and CDR2 are SGHVS and FNYEAQ. The CDR3 length is 15 residues. V shed 2 bases and J 5 bases; nucleotides not matched to a gene: 4.

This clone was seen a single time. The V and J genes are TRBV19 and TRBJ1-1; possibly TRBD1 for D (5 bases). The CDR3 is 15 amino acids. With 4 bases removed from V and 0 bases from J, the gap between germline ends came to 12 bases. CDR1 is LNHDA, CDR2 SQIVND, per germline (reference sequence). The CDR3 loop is CASSRVRDMNTEAFF. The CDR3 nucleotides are TGTGCCAGTAGTAGGGTCAGGGATATGAACACTGAAGCTTTCTTT.

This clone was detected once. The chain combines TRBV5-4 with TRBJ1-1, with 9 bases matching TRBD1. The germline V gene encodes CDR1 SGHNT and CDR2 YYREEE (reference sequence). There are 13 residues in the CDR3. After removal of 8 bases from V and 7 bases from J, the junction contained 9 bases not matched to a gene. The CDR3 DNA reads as TGTGCCAGTAAACAGGGGGCTAACGTTGAAGCTTTCTTT. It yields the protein CASKQGANVEAFF.

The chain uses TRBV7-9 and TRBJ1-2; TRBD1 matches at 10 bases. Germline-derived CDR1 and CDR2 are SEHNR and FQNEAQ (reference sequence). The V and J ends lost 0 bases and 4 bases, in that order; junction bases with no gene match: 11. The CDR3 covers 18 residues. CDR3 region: CASSLAKKSDRGSYGYTF. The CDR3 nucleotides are TGTGCCAGCAGCTTAGCAAAAAAATCGGACAGGGGGAGCTATGGCTACACCTTC.

CDR3 sequence reads: CASSPSLVSYNEQFF. The CDR3 DNA follows: TGTGCCAGCAGCCCTAGTCTAGTCTCCTACAATGAGCAGTTCTTC. The chain is built from TRBV7-2 and TRBJ2-1; D not certain. This CDR3 has 15 residues. Germline CDR1 is SGHTA and CDR2 is FQGNSA. Trimming left V 5 bases short and J 0 bases short, with 11 bases between.

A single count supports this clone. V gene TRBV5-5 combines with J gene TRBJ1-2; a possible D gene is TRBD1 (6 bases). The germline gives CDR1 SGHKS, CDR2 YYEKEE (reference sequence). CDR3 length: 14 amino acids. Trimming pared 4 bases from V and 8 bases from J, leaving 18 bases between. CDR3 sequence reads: CASSPILGAGGYTF. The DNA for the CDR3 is TGTGCCAGCAGCCCAATCCTGGGGGCCGGGGGCTACACCTTC.

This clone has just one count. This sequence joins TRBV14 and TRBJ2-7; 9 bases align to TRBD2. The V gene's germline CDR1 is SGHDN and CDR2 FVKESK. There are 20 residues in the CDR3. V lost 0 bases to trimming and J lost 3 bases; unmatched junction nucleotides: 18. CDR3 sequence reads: CASSQDGIRELAGPHYEQYF. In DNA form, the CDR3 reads TGTGCCAGCAGCCAAGACGGGATCCGGGAACTAGCGGGCCCACACTACGAGCAGTACTTC.

The CDR3 loop is CASSLSGAGYGYTF. The CDR3 region has the DNA TGTGCCAGCAGTTTATCGGGGGCTGGCTATGGCTACACCTTC. The V gene is TRBV27, the J gene TRBJ1-2; TRBD1 might be the D (6 bases). The CDR3 is 14 amino acids. V was cut by 0 bases and J by 4 bases, with 9 bases left in between. The germline V gene has CDR1 MNHEY and CDR2 SMNVEV (reference sequence).

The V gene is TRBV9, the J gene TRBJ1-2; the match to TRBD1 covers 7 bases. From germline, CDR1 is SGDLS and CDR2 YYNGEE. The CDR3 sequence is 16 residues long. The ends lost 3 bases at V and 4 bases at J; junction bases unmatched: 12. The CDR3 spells CASSDPRGGAFYGYTF. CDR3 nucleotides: TGTGCCAGCAGCGACCCCCGAGGGGGCGCTTTCTATGGCTACACCTTC. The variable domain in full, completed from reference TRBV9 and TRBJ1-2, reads DSGVTQTPKHLITATGQRVTLRCSPRSGDLSVYWYQQSLDQGLQFLIQYYNGEERAKGNILERFSAQQFPDLHSELNLSSLELGDSALYFCASSDPRGGAFYGYTFGSGTRLTVV.

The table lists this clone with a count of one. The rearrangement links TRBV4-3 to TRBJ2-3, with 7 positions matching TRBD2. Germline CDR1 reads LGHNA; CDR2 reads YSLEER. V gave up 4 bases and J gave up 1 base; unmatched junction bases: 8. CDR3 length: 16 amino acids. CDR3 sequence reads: CASSRERAGGTDTQYF. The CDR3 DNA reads TGCGCCAGCAGCCGAGAGAGGGCGGGGGGCACAGATACGCAGTATTTT.

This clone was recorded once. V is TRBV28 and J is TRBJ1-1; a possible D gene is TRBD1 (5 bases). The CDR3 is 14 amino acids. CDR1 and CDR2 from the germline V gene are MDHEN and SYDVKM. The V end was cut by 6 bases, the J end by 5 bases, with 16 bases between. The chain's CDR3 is CASSPGLLGTEAFF. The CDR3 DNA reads TGTGCCAGCAGCCCGGGACTTTTGGGGACTGAAGCTTTCTTT.

CDR3 bases: TGTGCCAGCAGCCAAGATAATCTAGGGACTAGCCGCACCTACGAGCAGTACTTC. This gives the protein CASSQDNLGTSRTYEQYF. The chain employs TRBV4-2 and TRBJ2-7; 9 bases agree with TRBD2. The ends lost 0 bases at V and 2 bases at J; junction bases unmatched: 11. Germline V gene data show CDR1 as LGHNA and CDR2 as YNFKEQ. CDR3 size: 18 residues.

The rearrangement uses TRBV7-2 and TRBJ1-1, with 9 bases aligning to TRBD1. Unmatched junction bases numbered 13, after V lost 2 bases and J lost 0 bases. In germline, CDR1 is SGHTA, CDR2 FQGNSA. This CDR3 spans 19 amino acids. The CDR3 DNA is TGTGCCAGCAGCTTATCCGGAGGACAGGGGTTTCGGATGAACACTGAAGCTTTCTTT. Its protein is CASSLSGGQGFRMNTEAFF. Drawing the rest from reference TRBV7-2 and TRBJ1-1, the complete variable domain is GAGVSQSPSNKVTEKGKDVELRCDPISGHTALYWYRQSLGQGLEFLIYFQGNSAPDKSGLPSDRFSAERTGGSVSTLTIQRTQQEDSAVYLCASSLSGGQGFRMNTEAFFGQGTRLTVV.

CDR3 in amino acids: CATSETKYMTKNIQYF. CDR3 nucleotides: TGTGCCACCAGCGAAACTAAGTATATGACCAAAAACATTCAGTACTTC. The rearrangement links TRBV15 to TRBJ2-4; D is ambiguous. Germline loops: CDR1 LNHNV, CDR2 YYDKDF (reference sequence). V lost 5 bases to trimming and J lost 2 bases, with 16 bases between them. The CDR3 contains 16 residues.

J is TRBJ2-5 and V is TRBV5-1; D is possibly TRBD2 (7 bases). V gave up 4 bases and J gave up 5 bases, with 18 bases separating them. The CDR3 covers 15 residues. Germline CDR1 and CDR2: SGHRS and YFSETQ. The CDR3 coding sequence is TGCGCCAGCAGCCTGGAAGGGGGGGCGGGCGAGACCCAGTACTTC. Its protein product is CASSLEGGAGETQYF.